The source of this T cell receptor beta chain is a study of cytotoxic CD8 clonotypes in ibrutinib-treated CLL. About the research overall: The subjects consisted of approximately ten relapsed/refractory and some 14 treatment-naive individuals, with around 17 IGHV unmutated. Study results and caveats: Contraction or stability on treatment characterized the public clonotypes, which were uncommon. Circulating CD8+ T-cell counts were tracked by baseline clonality, which exceeded that of age-matched healthy donors.

Losses at the gene ends were 0 bases for V and 2 bases for J; bases not matched to a gene: 4. The germline V gene has CDR1 SGHVS and CDR2 FNYEAQ. The CDR3 extends over 15 amino acids. The method was immunoSEQ multiplex PCR; TCRdb's version includes in-frame clones alone and lacks a portion of them. The table records around 310,000 clones, around four fifths of them present only once. Comments on this clone: Antigen specificity is unknown.

This material consisted of PBMCs, taken before ibrutinib treatment. The V gene is TRBV7-6, the J gene TRBJ2-7, with 7 bases that match TRBD1. The source is a human donor with chronic lymphocytic leukemia. CDR3: CASSLAQGETYEQYF. CDR3 in DNA: TGTGCCAGCAGCTTAGCTCAGGGGGAAACCTACGAGCAGTACTTC.